This TCR beta chain was identified in a study of radiation and T cells in renal cell carcinoma. Generated by immunoSEQ multiplex PCR, the TCRdb table keeps only in-frame clones and is missing some. The table includes roughly 120,000 clones, approximately 80% detected once. Time point defined: blood 2 weeks post-SBRT. Treatment described: 15 Gy SBRT to primary tumor, nephrectomy 4 weeks later. The receptor's source is a woman aged 60-75 years with renal cell carcinoma. The sample here was blood, taken from a patient whose treatment included radiotherapy and nephrectomy.

The CDR3 reads CASSSSGGPTDTQYF. DNA of the CDR3: TGTGCCAGCAGTTCGTCGGGAGGGCCCACAGATACGCAGTATTTT. The chain couples TRBV27 to TRBJ2-3, with 8 nucleotides matching TRBD2. CDR3 length equals 15 residues. V trimming: 4 bases; J trimming: 2 bases; junction bases outside the gene matches: 5. In germline, CDR1 is MNHEY, CDR2 SMNVEV (reference sequence).